This T cell receptor (beta chain) was captured by sequencing in a study of CD8 T cells in Susac syndrome. The V gene lost 3 bases and the J gene lost 3 bases, with 8 bases spanning the gap. The CDR3 totals 13 residues. Germline lookup yields CDR1 SGHDN and CDR2 FVKESK. 0.5 to 1 ug RNA was reverse transcribed with random hexamers. Coverage of TCR beta CDR3 amplification by immunoSEQ multiplex PCR extended to 54 Vbeta and 13 Jbeta. TCRdb fed the immunoSEQ multiplex PCR reads into MiXCR, producing one record per CDR3 protein. The data show 150,000 to 180,000 distinct CDR3 sequences, approximately 93% seen once. Sequencing of TCR beta, carried out with a high-throughput approach, was applied to CD8+ and CD4+ T cells from the blood. In contrast to the negatively isolated CD8+ and CD4+ T cells, TEMRA cells were FACS-enriched.

The chain joins TRBV14 to TRBJ2-5; D gene ambiguous. The sequence derives from a human donor with multiple sclerosis. The sequenced material came from CD8+ T cells from PBMCs. CDR3 coding DNA: TGTGCCAGCAGCCAGTCGAGTAAAGAGACCCAGTACTTC. It yields the protein CASSQSSKETQYF.